The rows below give T cell receptor beta chains drawn from one sample of a study of blood T cell repertoires in COVID-19. Assay used: immunoSEQ multiplex PCR; TCRdb lists only in-frame clones, some missing. The sample yields about 180,000 clones, 70% to 90% seen once. Specimen: peripheral blood. Receptors were obtained from a man in his fifties or sixties with acute or convalescent COVID-19. CDR3s include the opening cysteine and the closing phenylalanine or tryptophan. The D gene is left open where the match is weak.

v_call | d_call | cdr3_aa
TRBV28 | - | CASSQAGRYEQYF
TRBV5-8 | TRBD2 | CASSRAVAGPGELFF
TRBV14 | - | CASSLMGAPNTEAFF
TRBV6-6 | TRBD2 | CASSYGTRGTDTQYF
TRBV28 | TRBD1 | CASSPYWTGGIYGYTF
TRBV7-3 | TRBD2 | CASSSNERDWSF
TRBV28 | TRBD2 | CASSLGASGVEQFF
TRBV7-2 | TRBD2 | CASSSGAGTSRSEQYF
TRBV29-1 | - | CSVVPGQETQYF
TRBV28 | - | CATAGTVNSPLHF
TRBV3-1/TRBV3-2 | TRBD1 | CASSQHRGTGSGGELFF
TRBV6-1 | TRBD1 | CASSEIWTGVTGANQPQHF
TRBV11-2 | - | CASSLRDTRTDTQYF
TRBV5-6 | - | CASSVRGFNQPQHF
TRBV28 | TRBD1 | CASGWGQKGTQYF
TRBV9 | TRBD2 | CASSPRLAGGGTDTQYF
TRBV28 | - | CASSLTEHNSPLHF
TRBV5-1 | TRBD2 | CASSSGAGPGELFF
TRBV12-3/TRBV12-4 | - | CASSPRSHEQYF
TRBV19 | - | CASSIQVVTGELFF